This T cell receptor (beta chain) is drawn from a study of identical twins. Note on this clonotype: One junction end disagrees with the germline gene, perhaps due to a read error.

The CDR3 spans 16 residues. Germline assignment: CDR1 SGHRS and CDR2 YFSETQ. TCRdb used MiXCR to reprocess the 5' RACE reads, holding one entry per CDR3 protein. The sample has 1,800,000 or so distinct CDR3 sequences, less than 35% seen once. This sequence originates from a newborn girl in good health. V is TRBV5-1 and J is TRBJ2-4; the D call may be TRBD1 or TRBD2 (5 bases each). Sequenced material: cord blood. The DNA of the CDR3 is TGCGCCAGCAGCTTGGCCGATTGGCGGAGAGGGGACGAGCAGGACTTC. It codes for CASSLADWRRGDEQDF.